These 10 T cell receptor beta chains were all obtained from the same sample, sequenced in a study of cytomegalovirus exposure and HLA in healthy donors. PCR involved 60 Vbeta and 13 Jbeta primers. Assay: immunoSEQ multiplex PCR; the TCRdb copy retains only in-frame clones and omits some. Seen here are more than 130,000 clones, 80% observed once, and the top ten hold about 5%. The specimen was PBMCs. These receptors were obtained from a male donor in good health and CMV-seronegative.

This chain connects TRBV11-2 to TRBJ1-2; a weak D match, TRBD1 (5 bases). Germline CDR1 reads SGHAT; CDR2 reads FQNNGV. Deletions cut 1 base from V and 5 bases from J, with 14 bases between. The CDR3 length is 15 residues. The CDR3 DNA reads TGTGCCAGCAGCTTAGCAGGGATTGGGGAATATGGCTACACCTTC. Its translation is CASSLAGIGEYGYTF.

The J gene is TRBJ1-4, the V gene TRBV30; a weak D match, TRBD1 (5 bases). The V gene lost 0 bases and the J gene lost 0 bases, with 20 bases spanning the gap. The V gene's germline CDR1 is GTSNPN and CDR2 SVGIG (reference sequence). The CDR3 totals 19 residues. The CDR3 region has the DNA TGTGCCTGGAGTGTAAGGTTAGGGGTTGTTGTTGCAACTAATGAAAAACTGTTTTTT. It specifies CAWSVRLGVVVATNEKLFF.

The chain has TRBV7-2 and TRBJ1-1; weak D call: TRBD1 (5 bases). CDR1 and CDR2 (germline): SGHTA, FQGNSA. The CDR3 totals 15 residues. V lost 5 bases and J 0 bases, leaving 13 bases between the germline ends. The CDR3 sequence is CASSPSQGVNTEAFF. The CDR3 DNA is TGTGCCAGCAGCCCATCCCAGGGTGTGAACACTGAAGCTTTCTTT.

This chain links TRBV21-1 with TRBJ1-2. TRBV21-1 counts as a pseudogene. CDR3 size: 14 residues. The chain's CDR3 is CARPTRTPEGGYTF. The CDR3 nucleotides read TGTGCCAGACCTACTCGGACCCCCGAGGGTGGCTACACCTTC.

The rearrangement uses TRBV5-4 and TRBJ2-7, with 9 positions matching TRBD2. The germline gives CDR1 SGHNT, CDR2 YYREEE (reference sequence). Trimming took 4 bases from V and 4 from J; bases not matched to a gene: 9. The CDR3 loop spans 15 amino acids. This CDR3 reads CASSPQAGGPYEQYF. The CDR3 region has the DNA TGTGCCAGCAGCCCACAAGCGGGGGGCCCTTACGAGCAGTACTTC.

A few counts support this clone. V usage is TRBV6-1 and J usage is TRBJ1-1, with D hard to call. This CDR3 is 15 amino acids long. Germline V gives CDR1 MNHNS, CDR2 SASEGT. V lost 1 base and J lost 7, with 16 bases in between. The CDR3 reads CASSEVVGGQGEAFF. The DNA of the CDR3 is TGTGCCAGCAGTGAAGTTGTAGGAGGGCAAGGTGAAGCTTTCTTT.

The V call is TRBV19, the J call TRBJ1-1; D not resolved. Trimming shortened V by 3 bases and J by 4 bases, and 9 bases separated the two germline ends. The CDR3 sequence is 13 residues long. CDR1 and CDR2 (germline): LNHDA, SQIVND (reference sequence). CDR3: CASSMVRSTEAFF. For the CDR3, the DNA is TGTGCCAGTAGTATGGTGCGGAGCACTGAAGCTTTCTTT.

The rearrangement uses TRBV5-4 and TRBJ1-2, with D unclear. V was shortened by 4 bases and J by 4 bases, with 17 bases between the two germline ends. This CDR3 is 15 amino acids long. CDR1 and CDR2 from the germline V gene are SGHNT and YYREEE (reference sequence). The CDR3 reads CASSQMSGISYGYTF. The CDR3 bases are TGTGCCAGCAGCCAAATGTCGGGGATCAGCTATGGCTACACCTTC.

The chain is built from TRBV5-4 and TRBJ2-6, with TRBD1 matching over 7 bases. V lost 5 bases, J lost 3 bases, and 11 bases stayed unmatched. Germline values: CDR1 SGHNT, CDR2 YYREEE (reference sequence). The CDR3 sequence is 17 residues long. The DNA for the CDR3 is TGTGCCAGCAGGCCTCCCACAGGGGATGATGGGGCCAACGTCCTGACTTTC. It is translated as CASRPPTGDDGANVLTF.

The chain employs TRBV5-1 and TRBJ1-5, with TRBD1 as a possible D gene (6 bases). The germline V gene has CDR1 SGHRS and CDR2 YFSETQ. V was trimmed by 1 base and J by 5 bases, leaving 10 bases between them. The CDR3 is 14 residues long. CDR3 coding DNA: TGCGCCAGCAGCTTGACAGGGATGGATCAGCCCCAGCATTTT. Translating it yields CASSLTGMDQPQHF.